This passage covers 10 T cell receptor beta chains from one sample sequenced in a study of T-cell memory formation after mild COVID-19. From the 5' RACE reads, TCRdb called clonotypes with MiXCR, one entry per CDR3 protein. Here the sample spans about 400,000 distinct CDR3 sequences, 15% to 20% being singletons. Sequenced sample: PBMCs or a T cell subset sorted from them (not recorded which). The receptor source for this set is a man aged 18 to 35 who had mild COVID-19 (a few samples of this study predate the infection). Cell type and time point are not known.

V usage is TRBV12-3 or TRBV12-4 and J usage is TRBJ2-1; D may be TRBD1 (5 bases). V was pared by 3 bases and J by 7 bases, with 13 bases between. The CDR3 contains 14 residues. CDR3 region: CASSFTQGRNEQFF. Written as DNA, the CDR3 is TGTGCCAGCAGTTTTACGCAGGGTAGGAATGAGCAGTTCTTC.

This clonotype was recorded a few times. V usage is TRBV3-1 and J usage is TRBJ2-1; the D is unclear. The length of the CDR3 is 15 residues. Trimming took 1 base from V and 2 from J, leaving 9 bases between them. CDR1 and CDR2 (germline): LGHDT, YNNKEL (reference sequence). The CDR3 protein is CASSQALEPYNEQFF. The CDR3 DNA is TGTGCCAGCAGCCAAGCTCTAGAGCCCTACAATGAGCAGTTCTTC.

This clonotype was detected a few times. This chain uses TRBV28 with TRBJ2-1; D gene uncertain. CDR1 and CDR2 from the germline V gene are MDHEN and SYDVKM. This CDR3 contains 12 residues. V was pared by 0 bases and J by 10 bases, with 7 bases between. This CDR3 is CASSLWSAEQFF. The CDR3 nucleotides are TGTGCCAGCAGTTTATGGTCAGCAGAGCAGTTCTTC.

The chain uses TRBV9 and TRBJ2-3; maybe TRBD1 (6 bases). The CDR3 has 15 residues. The V end lost 3 bases, the J end lost 4 bases, and 15 bases lay between the germline ends. Per the germline V gene, CDR1 is SGDLS and CDR2 is YYNGEE. The CDR3 loop is CASSAGVQGPDTQYF. The CDR3 nucleotides read TGTGCCAGCAGCGCGGGTGTTCAGGGGCCAGATACGCAGTATTTT. Supplemented by reference TRBV9 and TRBJ2-3, the full variable domain reads DSGVTQTPKHLITATGQRVTLRCSPRSGDLSVYWYQQSLDQGLQFLIQYYNGEERAKGNILERFSAQQFPDLHSELNLSSLELGDSALYFCASSAGVQGPDTQYFGPGTRLTVL.

This clonotype came up a few times. The chain links TRBV12-3 or TRBV12-4 to TRBJ2-1; TRBD1 matches at 7 bases. The junction had 9 bases not matched to a gene; V was cut back by 6 bases and J by 4 bases. The CDR3 is 15 amino acids. CDR3 region: CASSSGQGEYNEQFF. In DNA form, the CDR3 reads TGTGCCAGCAGCTCAGGGCAGGGGGAATACAATGAGCAGTTCTTC.

This clonotype was seen more than once but under ten times. The rearrangement links TRBV7-7 to TRBJ2-1; D is unclear. Germline lookup yields CDR1 SSHAT and CDR2 FNYEAQ (reference sequence). V shed 1 base and J shed 4 bases, with 11 bases lying between them. The CDR3 runs to 15 residues. The CDR3 here is CASSLGEAVYNEQFF. In DNA, the CDR3 is TGTGCCAGCAGCTTAGGTGAGGCCGTATACAATGAGCAGTTCTTC.

The rearrangement uses TRBV27 and TRBJ2-3; D gene uncertain. The CDR3 is 13 amino acids. CDR1 MNHEY and CDR2 SMNVEV come from the germline V gene (reference sequence). The ends were cut back, 1 base at V and 2 bases at J, with 4 bases in the middle. CDR3 region: CASSLLDTDTQYF. CDR3 in DNA: TGTGCCAGCAGTTTATTGGACACAGATACGCAGTATTTT.

CDR3 protein: CASSATAGTGRDEQFF. DNA for the CDR3: TGTGCCAGCAGCGCAACCGCCGGGACAGGGAGAGATGAGCAGTTCTTC. The chain carries TRBV7-7 and TRBJ2-1; 9 positions match TRBD1. The CDR3 totals 16 residues. Germline V gene lookup returns CDR1 SSHAT and CDR2 FNYEAQ (reference sequence). The V gene end was trimmed by 5 bases and the J gene end by 8 bases; junction bases not matched to a gene: 13.

The rearrangement links TRBV6-2 or TRBV6-3 to TRBJ2-7; 8 nucleotides align to TRBD1. Germline V lookup: CDR1 MNHEY, CDR2 SVGEGT. With 0 bases clipped from V and 0 bases from J, the junction kept 4 bases outside the gene matches. The CDR3 is made up of 16 amino acids. Here the CDR3 DNA reads TGTGCCAGCAGTTACTCGAGTGACAGGGGCTCCTACGAGCAGTACGTC. Protein: CASSYSSDRGSYEQYV.

The V call is TRBV5-5, the J call TRBJ2-5; a possible D gene is TRBD2 (5 bases). This CDR3 spans 15 amino acids. V shed 2 bases and J shed 2 bases, with 13 bases lying between them. CDR1 and CDR2 (germline): SGHKS, YYEKEE (reference sequence). CDR3 nucleotides: TGTGCCAGCAGCTTCCCCGGGGTGGGGCAAGAGACCCAGTACTTC. Translating it yields CASSFPGVGQETQYF.